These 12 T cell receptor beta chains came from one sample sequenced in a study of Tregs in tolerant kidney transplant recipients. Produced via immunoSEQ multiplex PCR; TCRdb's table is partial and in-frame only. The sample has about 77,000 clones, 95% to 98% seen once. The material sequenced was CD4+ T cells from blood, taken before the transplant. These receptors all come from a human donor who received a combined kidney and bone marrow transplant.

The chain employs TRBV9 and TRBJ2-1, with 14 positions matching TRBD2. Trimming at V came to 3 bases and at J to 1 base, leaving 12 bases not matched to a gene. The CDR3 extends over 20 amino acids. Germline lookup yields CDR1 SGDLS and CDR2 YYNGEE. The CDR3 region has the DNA TGTGCCAGCAGCGAACGACTAGCGGGGGGGCCTGAGAAGTCCTACAATGAGCAGTTCTTC. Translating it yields CASSERLAGGPEKSYNEQFF.

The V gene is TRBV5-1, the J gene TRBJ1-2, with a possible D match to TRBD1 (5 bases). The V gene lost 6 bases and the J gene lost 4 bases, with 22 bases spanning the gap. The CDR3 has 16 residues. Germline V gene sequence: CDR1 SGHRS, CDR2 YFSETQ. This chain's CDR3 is CASTPLGGGTGYGYTF. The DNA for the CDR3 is TGCGCCAGCACACCCCTTGGGGGGGGAACGGGCTATGGCTACACCTTC.

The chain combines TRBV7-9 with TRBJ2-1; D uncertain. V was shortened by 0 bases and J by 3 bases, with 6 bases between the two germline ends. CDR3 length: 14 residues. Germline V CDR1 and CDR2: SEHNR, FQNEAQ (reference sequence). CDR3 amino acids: CASSLASGYNEQFF. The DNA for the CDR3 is TGTGCCAGCAGCTTAGCCTCGGGCTACAATGAGCAGTTCTTC.

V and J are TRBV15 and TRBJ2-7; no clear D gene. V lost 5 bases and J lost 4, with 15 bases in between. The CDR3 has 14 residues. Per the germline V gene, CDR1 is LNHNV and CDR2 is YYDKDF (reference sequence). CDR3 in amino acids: CATSPHGSTYEQYF. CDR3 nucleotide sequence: TGTGCCACCAGCCCCCACGGCTCGACTTACGAGCAGTACTTC.

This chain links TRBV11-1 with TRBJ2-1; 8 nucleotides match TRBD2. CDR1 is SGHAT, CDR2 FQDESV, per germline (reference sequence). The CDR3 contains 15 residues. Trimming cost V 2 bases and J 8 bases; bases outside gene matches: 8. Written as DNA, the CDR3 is TGTGCCAGCAGCTTAATTCCAGCGGGAGCCCATGAGCAGTTCTTC. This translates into CASSLIPAGAHEQFF.

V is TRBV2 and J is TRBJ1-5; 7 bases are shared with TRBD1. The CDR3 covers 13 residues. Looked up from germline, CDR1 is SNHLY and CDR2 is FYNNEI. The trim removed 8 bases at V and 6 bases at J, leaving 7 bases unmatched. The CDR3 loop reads CASRQQGSQPQHF. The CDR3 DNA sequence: TGTGCCAGCCGCCAACAGGGGAGTCAGCCCCAGCATTTT.

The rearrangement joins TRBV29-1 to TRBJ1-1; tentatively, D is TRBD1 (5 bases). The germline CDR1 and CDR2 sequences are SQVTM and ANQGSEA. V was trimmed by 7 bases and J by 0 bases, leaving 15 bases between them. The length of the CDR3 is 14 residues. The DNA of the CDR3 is TGCAGCGCTGGGGGAGGGGCCCTGAACACTGAAGCTTTCTTT. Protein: CSAGGGALNTEAFF.

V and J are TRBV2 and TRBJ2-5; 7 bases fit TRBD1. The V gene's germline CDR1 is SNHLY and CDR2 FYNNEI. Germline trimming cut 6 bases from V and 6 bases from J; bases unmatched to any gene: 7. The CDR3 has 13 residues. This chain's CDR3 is CASSRQGRKTQYF. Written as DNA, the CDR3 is TGTGCCAGCAGCAGACAGGGTCGGAAGACCCAGTACTTC. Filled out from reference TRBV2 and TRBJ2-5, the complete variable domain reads EPEVTQTPSHQVTQMGQEVILRCVPISNHLYFYWYRQILGQKVEFLVSFYNNEISEKSEIFDDQFSVERPDGSNFTLKIRSTKLEDSAMYFCASSRQGRKTQYFGPGTRLLVL.

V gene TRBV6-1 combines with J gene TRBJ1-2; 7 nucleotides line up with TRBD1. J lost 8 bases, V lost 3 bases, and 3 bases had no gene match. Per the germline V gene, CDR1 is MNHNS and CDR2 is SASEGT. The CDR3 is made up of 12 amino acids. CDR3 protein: CASSDTGEGYTF. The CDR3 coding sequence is TGTGCCAGCAGTGATACAGGGGAGGGCTACACCTTC.

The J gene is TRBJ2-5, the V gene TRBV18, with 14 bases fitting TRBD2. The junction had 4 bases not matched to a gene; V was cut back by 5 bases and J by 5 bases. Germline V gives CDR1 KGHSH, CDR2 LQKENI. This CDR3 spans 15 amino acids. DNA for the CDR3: TGTGCCAGCTCAGAGGGGACTAGCGGGAGTGAGACCCAGTACTTC. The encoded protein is CASSEGTSGSETQYF.

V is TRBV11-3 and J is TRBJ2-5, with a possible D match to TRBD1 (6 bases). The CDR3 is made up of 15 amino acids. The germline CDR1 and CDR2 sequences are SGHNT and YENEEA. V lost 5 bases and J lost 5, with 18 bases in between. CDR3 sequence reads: CASSVPTGLSETQYF. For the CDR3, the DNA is TGTGCCAGCAGCGTACCGACAGGTTTAAGCGAGACCCAGTACTTC.

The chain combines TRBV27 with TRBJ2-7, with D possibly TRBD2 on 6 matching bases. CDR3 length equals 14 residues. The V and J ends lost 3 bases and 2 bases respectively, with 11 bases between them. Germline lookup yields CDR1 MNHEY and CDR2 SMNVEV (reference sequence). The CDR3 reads CASSFGQRAYEQYF. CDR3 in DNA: TGTGCCAGCAGTTTTGGGCAGCGGGCCTACGAGCAGTACTTC.